Described below is a single T cell receptor (beta chain) sequence and its context. Which antigen it targets is not known. Qualities for individual bases were not recorded, and no much larger clone is one base off. The data stem from a study of T cell responses to AZD1222 COVID-19 vaccine (dated by TCRdb to the early 2020s). In terms of the full investigation: AZD1222 recipients given second doses at about 4 weeks or at about 12 weeks were pooled, since spike-specific TCR depth and breadth were not found to differ between the two schedules. A total of more than 230 trial participants underwent TCR sequencing, of whom some 200 had received two doses of AZD1222 and about 25 had received two doses of the MenACWY control vaccine. Trial participants were enrolled into age subgroups of 18-55, 56-69 and 70-plus years, which contained about 150, 28 and 57 TCR-sequenced participants, respectively. Here is what the overall study found, with its caveats: In the small 56-69-year group, the increase in depth fell short of significance, most likely because of low power. The whole spike protein was spanned by vaccine-associated CD4 TCRs, and dominant responses were seen in regions 160-218 and 743-854. Because no day 14 peak-response samples were available, repertoires were characterized only after the peak T cell response. Nearly half of unique spike-specific TCRs reportedly recognized epitopes outside regions mutated in the B.1.351 and B.1.1.7 variants. Most participants were white British and females outnumbered males, and the authors suggested that clonal diversity may have been underestimated. Conclusions about previously exposed vaccinees are limited, since just a handful of AZD1222 recipients were seropositive for SARS-CoV-2 at baseline. Spike-specific TCR breadth and depth rose significantly after two AZD1222 doses compared with day 0 and with MenACWY recipients.

Counted from cysteine to phenylalanine, this CDR3 has 15 amino acids. The DNA shown is the 45-base CDR3, in frame from base 1. V lost 4 bases and J lost 5 bases; the stretch between them is 17 bases long. CDR1 SEHNR and CDR2 FQNEAQ were looked up in the germline V gene (reference sequence). The CDR3 regions of human TCRbeta chains were analyzed by immunosequencing. For the original study's pipeline: TCRs in the repertoires were matched against a reference library of SARS-CoV-2-specific TCRs that had been generated with the MIRA antigen-specificity platform. Breadth was defined as the fraction of unique TCRs that were SARS-CoV-2-associated. Depth was defined as the fraction of total T cells that were SARS-CoV-2-associated. Using the MIRA data, each spike-specific TCR was mapped to the spike region that the TCR reacts to and placed in a CD4 or CD8 class. Log10-transformed breadth and depth values were compared by one-way ANOVA with Sidak's multiple comparisons tests. TCRdb holds this immuneACCESS table with in-frame rearrangements only. Some clones are missing; in checked studies, unresolved V genes explain under half, and the rest has no known cause. For V, J and clone size, that table is used; D and trimming come from the DNA. The sample table lists roughly 100,000 clones, 80% to 90% of them with a count of one. Together, the top ten hold about 20% of the sample.

This specimen's time point label, interpreted: baseline before first vaccination. Samples from vaccinated people were obtained from the UK trials COV001 and COV002, which included a single-blind randomized controlled phase 2/3 trial of AZD1222 (ChAdOx1 nCoV-19) in healthy adults. For TCRbeta chain sequencing, PBMC samples from trial participants were taken at day 0 and at day 28 after the second dose. The receptor was derived from an adult in good health. The sequence links TRBV7-9 to TRBJ1-1, and the D gene may be TRBD1, 6 bases matching. Sample: peripheral blood, taken on day 0 of AZD1222 vaccination. The sequenced DNA: TGTGCCAGCAGCTCCCCCCCACAGGGTAGGACTGAAGCTTTCTTT. Its protein is CASSSPPQGRTEAFF.